Listed below are T cell receptor beta chains from one sample, sequenced in a study of blood T cell repertoires in COVID-19. The method was immunoSEQ multiplex PCR; TCRdb's version includes in-frame clones alone and lacks a portion of them. Of around 700,000 clones in the sample, about 90% were seen once. Material for sequencing was peripheral blood. These TCRs come from a woman between 18 and 29 years old with acute or convalescent COVID-19. The CDR3 runs from the conserved cysteine through the conserved F or W. The order of the fields is V gene, J gene, CDR3 protein.

V gene: TRBV27
J gene: TRBJ2-1
CDR3 protein: CASSQAGQGAFPYNEQFF

V gene: TRBV4-1
J gene: TRBJ1-5
CDR3 protein: CASSQEDTVPQPQHF

V gene: TRBV9
J gene: TRBJ1-4
CDR3 protein: CASSPRRGPAANEKLFF

V gene: TRBV6-2/TRBV6-3
J gene: TRBJ1-5
CDR3 protein: CASSYGTSQPQHF

V gene: TRBV4-1
J gene: TRBJ1-1
CDR3 protein: CASSRDGRENTEAFF

V gene: TRBV25-1
J gene: TRBJ1-2
CDR3 protein: CASSDNSFYGYTF

V gene: TRBV24-1
J gene: TRBJ1-2
CDR3 protein: CATSDAGLSSGYTF

V gene: TRBV14
J gene: TRBJ1-3
CDR3 protein: CASSLDSRSGNTIYF

V gene: TRBV30
J gene: TRBJ2-7
CDR3 protein: CAWSPGVGPREQYF

V gene: TRBV5-6
J gene: TRBJ2-1
CDR3 protein: CASSLVRHYEQFF

V gene: TRBV27
J gene: TRBJ1-2
CDR3 protein: CASSTGTGGAYGYTF

V gene: TRBV7-9
J gene: TRBJ2-2
CDR3 protein: CASVTGAKNTGELFF

V gene: TRBV4-1
J gene: TRBJ2-7
CDR3 protein: CASSSGWGGVYEQYF

V gene: TRBV21-1
J gene: TRBJ1-6
CDR3 protein: CASSAETGSSYNSPLHF

V gene: TRBV30
J gene: TRBJ2-7
CDR3 protein: CAWSVADEQYF

V gene: TRBV14
J gene: TRBJ2-2
CDR3 protein: CASSPLGTVPTGELFF

V gene: TRBV28
J gene: TRBJ1-2
CDR3 protein: CASRAPAGHGYTF

V gene: TRBV5-5
J gene: TRBJ1-2
CDR3 protein: CASLPIRGRWSYTF

V gene: TRBV11-2
J gene: TRBJ2-7
CDR3 protein: CASSLTSGGYEQYF

V gene: TRBV4-3
J gene: TRBJ2-3
CDR3 protein: CASSQGAGTDTQYF

V gene: TRBV4-3
J gene: TRBJ2-6
CDR3 protein: CASSPTSGAGANVLTF

V gene: TRBV19
J gene: TRBJ1-2
CDR3 protein: CASRQNGSGARGYTF

V gene: TRBV18
J gene: TRBJ1-1
CDR3 protein: CASSPLRGTLMERTEAFF

V gene: TRBV5-1
J gene: TRBJ1-5
CDR3 protein: CASSLGGQNPNQPQHF

V gene: TRBV28
J gene: TRBJ2-7
CDR3 protein: CASSRQGGFDYEQYF

V gene: TRBV30
J gene: TRBJ2-3
CDR3 protein: CAWATGIGADTQYF

V gene: TRBV5-6
J gene: TRBJ2-7
CDR3 protein: CASSPPSGGYNSYEQYF

V gene: TRBV25-1
J gene: TRBJ1-4
CDR3 protein: CASSDKTGTNEKLFF

V gene: TRBV18
J gene: TRBJ1-3
CDR3 protein: CASSPNVPNSGNTIYF

V gene: TRBV5-1
J gene: TRBJ1-2
CDR3 protein: CASRWGGSYGYTF

V gene: TRBV7-2
J gene: TRBJ1-5
CDR3 protein: CASSLDGLRLNQPQHF

V gene: TRBV6-2/TRBV6-3
J gene: TRBJ2-7
CDR3 protein: CASSPTNRYPYEQYF

V gene: TRBV4-2
J gene: TRBJ2-7
CDR3 protein: CASSQDTRFRAYEQYF

V gene: TRBV5-1
J gene: TRBJ1-1
CDR3 protein: CASSSPKAEAFF

V gene: TRBV7-9
J gene: TRBJ1-2
CDR3 protein: CASSLGPDREYGYTF

V gene: TRBV14
J gene: TRBJ2-1
CDR3 protein: CASSQPGGSYNEQFF

V gene: TRBV12-2
J gene: TRBJ2-7
CDR3 protein: CASRPLYEQYF

V gene: TRBV2
J gene: TRBJ1-6
CDR3 protein: CASRGGQGVSYNSPLHF

V gene: TRBV9
J gene: TRBJ1-2
CDR3 protein: CASSTRSGLGGYTF

V gene: TRBV10-2
J gene: TRBJ2-7
CDR3 protein: CASSEGRGVEQYF

V gene: TRBV5-4
J gene: TRBJ1-2
CDR3 protein: CASSSPRGTGSHGYTF

V gene: TRBV4-1
J gene: TRBJ1-3
CDR3 protein: CASRSSGNTIYF

V gene: TRBV10-3
J gene: TRBJ1-2
CDR3 protein: CASGGAQGYTF